This entry describes one T cell receptor beta chain. This specimen belongs to a study of T cells of healthy individuals. TCRdb re-called the 5' RACE reads through MiXCR, storing one row per CDR3 protein. The sample has 90,000 to 100,000 distinct CDR3 sequences, around 17% seen once. The V end lost 4 bases, the J end lost 6 bases, and 7 bases lay between the germline ends. CDR3 size: 12 residues. This clonotype was obtained from a human donor in good health. V and J are TRBV12-3 or TRBV12-4 and TRBJ2-1; tentatively, D is TRBD1 or TRBD2 (5 bases each). The CDR3 reads CASSYGTNEQFF. In DNA form, the CDR3 reads TGTGCCAGCAGTTATGGGACCAATGAGCAGTTCTTC.